Listed here is a single T cell receptor beta chain. Original handling: Reference gene primers were amplified, and this amplification served to estimate nucleated cell counts. Repertoires were generated with immunoSEQ multiplex PCR, while TCRdb's copy carries only in-frame clones and drops some. Clonal size and the V and J genes are those of that table, whereas D and trimming came from the DNA. The data contain 70,000 to 80,000 clones, roughly 87% of them seen just once; the ten biggest clones take up roughly 15%. This entry belongs to a study of blood T cell repertoires in COVID-19. About the study: Whether acute or convalescent, the COVID-19 samples came from the United States, Italy and Spain. Sample material is recorded as cDNA or gDNA derived from T cells, B-cell-depleted T cells, or PBMCs.

Trimming left V 1 base short and J 3 bases short, with 7 bases between. This CDR3 contains 13 residues. J is TRBJ2-7 and V is TRBV12-3 or TRBV12-4; possibly TRBD1 for D (6 bases). The receptor comes from a woman aged 80 or over with acute or convalescent COVID-19. The sequencing input was peripheral blood. The CDR3: CASSLVRGYEQYF. CDR3 bases: TGTGCCAGCAGTTTAGTCAGGGGCTACGAGCAGTACTTC.